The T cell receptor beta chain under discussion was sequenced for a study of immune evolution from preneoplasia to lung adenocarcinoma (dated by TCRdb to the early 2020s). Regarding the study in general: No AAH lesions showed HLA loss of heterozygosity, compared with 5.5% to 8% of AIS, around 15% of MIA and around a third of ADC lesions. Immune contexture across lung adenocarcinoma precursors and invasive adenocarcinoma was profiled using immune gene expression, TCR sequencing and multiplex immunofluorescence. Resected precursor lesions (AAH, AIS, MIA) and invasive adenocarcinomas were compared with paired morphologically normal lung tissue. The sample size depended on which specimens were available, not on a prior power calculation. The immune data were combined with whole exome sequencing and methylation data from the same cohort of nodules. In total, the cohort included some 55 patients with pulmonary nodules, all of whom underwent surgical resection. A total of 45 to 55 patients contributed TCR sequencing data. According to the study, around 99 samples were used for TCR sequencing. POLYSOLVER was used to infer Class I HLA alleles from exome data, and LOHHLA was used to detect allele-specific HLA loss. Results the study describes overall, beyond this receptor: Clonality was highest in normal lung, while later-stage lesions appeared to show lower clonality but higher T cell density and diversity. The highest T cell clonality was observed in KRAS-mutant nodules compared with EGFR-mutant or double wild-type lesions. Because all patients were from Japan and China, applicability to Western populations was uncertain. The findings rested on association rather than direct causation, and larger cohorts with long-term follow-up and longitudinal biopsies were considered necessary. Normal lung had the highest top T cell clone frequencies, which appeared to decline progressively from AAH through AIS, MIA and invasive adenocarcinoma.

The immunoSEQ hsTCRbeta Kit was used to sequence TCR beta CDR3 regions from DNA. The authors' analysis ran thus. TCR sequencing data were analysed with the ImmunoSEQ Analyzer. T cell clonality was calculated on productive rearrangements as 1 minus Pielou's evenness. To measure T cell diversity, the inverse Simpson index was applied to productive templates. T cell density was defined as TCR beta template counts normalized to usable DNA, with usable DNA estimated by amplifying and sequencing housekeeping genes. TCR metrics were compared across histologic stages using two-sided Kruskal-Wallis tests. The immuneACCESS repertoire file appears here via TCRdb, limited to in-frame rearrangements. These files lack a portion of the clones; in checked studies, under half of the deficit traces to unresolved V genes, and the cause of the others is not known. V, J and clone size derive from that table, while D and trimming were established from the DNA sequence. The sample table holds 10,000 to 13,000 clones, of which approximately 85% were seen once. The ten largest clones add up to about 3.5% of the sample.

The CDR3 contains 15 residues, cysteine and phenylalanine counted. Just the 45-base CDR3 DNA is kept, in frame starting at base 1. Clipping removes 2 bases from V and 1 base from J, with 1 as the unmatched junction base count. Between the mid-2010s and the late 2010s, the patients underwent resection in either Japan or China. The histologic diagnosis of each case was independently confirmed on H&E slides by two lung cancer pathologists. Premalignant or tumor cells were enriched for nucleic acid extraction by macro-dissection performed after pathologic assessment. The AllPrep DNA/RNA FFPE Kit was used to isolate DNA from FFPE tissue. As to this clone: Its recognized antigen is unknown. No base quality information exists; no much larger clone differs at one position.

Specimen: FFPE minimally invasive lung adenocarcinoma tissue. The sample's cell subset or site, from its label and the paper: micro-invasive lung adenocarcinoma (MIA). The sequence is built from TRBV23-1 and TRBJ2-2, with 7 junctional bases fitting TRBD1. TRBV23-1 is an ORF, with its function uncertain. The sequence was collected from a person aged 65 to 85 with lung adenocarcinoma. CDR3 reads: CASSQGDRNTGELFF. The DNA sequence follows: TGCGCCAGCAGTCAAGGGGACAGGAACACCGGGGAGCTGTTTTTT.